The 20 T cell receptor beta chains below all came from one sample that was sequenced in a study of tumor and adjacent non-tumor tissue in lung cancer. The library came from three nested PCR rounds adapted from ARM-PCR protocols. TCRdb independently ran MiXCR on the multiplex PCR reads; one entry per CDR3 protein. The sample includes approximately 100,000 distinct CDR3 sequences, around 80% of them seen just once. RNA was extracted from bulk tissue without any cell sorting. Sequenced material: lung tumor tissue. These TCRs come from a woman aged 55-75 years with non-small cell lung cancer.

In the case of this clonotype: The conserved phenylalanine or tryptophan is not found at the CDR3 terminus, so this likely reflects a read error. No DNA is shown, since the ends of the CDR3 on it are uncertain; the CDR3 is the one TCRdb lists. The chain combines TRBV11-2 with TRBJ1-1; the table's D call TRBD1 went unverified against the DNA. Termini included, the CDR3 measures 15 amino acids. Germline V CDR1 and CDR2: SGHAT, FQNNGV. The CDR3 spells CASSLDPSGATEVFL.

This clonotype was picked up many times. The chain combines TRBV13 with TRBJ1-5, with D unclear. V lost 4 bases, J lost 3 bases, and 19 bases lay in between. Germline lookup yields CDR1 PRHDT and CDR2 FYEKMQ (reference sequence). This CDR3 comprises 17 residues. The CDR3 spells CASSSSDAGRNNQPQHF. The DNA for the CDR3 is TGTGCCAGCAGCTCATCGGATGCGGGGAGGAACAATCAGCCCCAGCATTTT.

On this clonotype itself: One end of the junction does not line up with germline, which may come from a read error. This chain uses TRBV20-1 with TRBJ2-7; 7 bases are a match to TRBD2. The CDR3 has 13 residues. CDR1 is DFQATT and CDR2 is SNEGSKA in the germline V gene (reference sequence). The CDR3 is CCDRESGTYGQYF. CDR3 bases: TGCTGTGATAGAGAAAGCGGGACTTACGGGCAGTACTTC.

With regard to this clonotype: An end of the junction does not agree with germline; a read error may underlie this. V and J are TRBV7-2 and TRBJ1-2, with D tentatively TRBD1 (5 bases). The germline gives CDR1 SGHTA, CDR2 FQGNSA. The CDR3 runs to 14 residues. This CDR3 is CASNLRRELDGYTF. The CDR3 nucleotides read TGTGCCAGCAACTTACGCAGGGAGCTGGATGGCTACACCTTC. The full variable domain, with the rest looked up from reference TRBV7-2 and TRBJ1-2, is GAGVSQSPSNKVTEKGKDVELRCDPISGHTALYWYRQSLGQGLEFLIYFQGNSAPDKSGLPSDRFSAERTGGSVSTLTIQRTQQEDSAVYLCASNLRRELDGYTFGSGTRLTVV.

Details on this clonotype: The CDR3 does not close with the conserved phenylalanine or tryptophan, likely indicating a read error. The V and J genes are TRBV28 and TRBJ1-1; D is undetermined. Per germline, CDR1 MDHEN and CDR2 SYDVKM. The CDR3 is 14 amino acids. Trimming removed 7 bases at V and 6 bases at J, with 18 bases between. The CDR3 loop is CASTLGGVAPEAFL. CDR3 coding DNA: TGTGCCAGCACCCTAGGTGGGGTAGCGCCTGAAGCTTTCCTT.

To note about this clonotype: Germline and junction disagree at one end, which may indicate a read error. V and J are TRBV11-2 and TRBJ2-7; 9 bases fit TRBD1. Germline-derived CDR1 and CDR2 are SGHAT and FQNNGV. The CDR3 runs to 15 residues. CDR3 sequence reads: CASIPGPGQGYEHYF. The CDR3 DNA reads TGTGCCAGCATCCCAGGCCCCGGACAGGGGTACGAGCATTACTTC.

A word on this clonotype: At one boundary the junction diverges from the germline segment, which might be a read error. This chain connects TRBV6-1 to TRBJ2-5; D is possibly TRBD1 (5 bases). This CDR3 contains 13 residues. Germline CDR1 and CDR2: MNHNS and SASEGT. The CDR3 is CAISVHRKETQYF. DNA for the CDR3: TGTGCCATCAGTGTGCACAGGAAAGAGACCCAGTACTTC.

As for this clonotype: Sequence at one end of the junction differs from germline and may be a read error. The CDR3 spells CSARVDVGFNELFF. CDR3 nucleotides: TGCAGTGCTAGAGTGGATGTGGGTTTCAACGAGCTGTTCTTC. The chain is built from TRBV20-1 and TRBJ2-1; D gene unclear. CDR1 and CDR2 (germline): DFQATT, SNEGSKA (reference sequence). The CDR3 is made up of 14 amino acids.

Comment on this clonotype: One end of the junction varies from germline; a read error may be responsible. The J gene is TRBJ1-1, the V gene TRBV30, with a tentative D call TRBD1 (5 bases). The CDR3 sequence is 13 residues long. Germline-derived CDR1 and CDR2 are GTSNPN and SVGIG (reference sequence). The CDR3 region has the DNA TGTGCCTGGAACGATGGGGGGAGCACTGATGCTTTCTTT. Protein: CAWNDGGSTDAFF.

Regarding this clonotype: Given a much more abundant clone one base away, this may be a read error. This chain links TRBV10-3 with TRBJ1-2; D is uncertain. The germline CDR1 and CDR2 sequences are ENHRY and SYGVKD. The CDR3 has 14 residues. Trimming shortened V by 2 bases and J by 2 bases, and 9 bases separated the two germline ends. CDR3 in amino acids: CAISEGPCNYGYTF. The CDR3 nucleotides read TGTGCCATCAGTGAGGGGCCGTGCAACTATGGCTACACCTTC.

This clonotype has just one count. A read error is possible here, since a much larger clone lies one base away. The chain is built from TRBV6-2 or TRBV6-3 and TRBJ1-5; no clear D. Trimming shortened V by 0 bases and J by 5 bases, and 11 bases separated the two germline ends. Germline V CDR1 and CDR2: MNHEY, SVGEGT. The CDR3 has 15 residues. CDR3 in DNA: TGTGCCAGCAGTTACTCGTTCTCGCGCTATCAGCCCCAGCATTTT. Protein: CASSYSFSRYQPQHF.

Of note for this clonotype: The junction departs from germline at one end; a sequencing error may be responsible. The chain couples TRBV19 to TRBJ2-2, with 9 bases matching TRBD1. Germline CDR1 and CDR2: LNHDA and SQIVND (reference sequence). The CDR3 is 16 residues long. The CDR3 bases are TGTGCCAGTACCAATACCCGTCGGACAGGGGCCGGGGAGCTGTTCTTT. Translation gives CASTNTRRTGAGELFF.

In the case of this clonotype: This sequence may be a read error, since a much larger clone differs from it by one base. The chain combines TRBV6-2 or TRBV6-3 with TRBJ2-7, with a possible D match to TRBD1 (6 bases). With 7 bases removed from V and 1 base from J, the gap between germline ends came to 17 bases. CDR3 length: 15 amino acids. Germline CDR1 and CDR2: MNHEY and SVGEGT. CDR3 sequence: CASTRHRDGSYEQYF. The CDR3, as DNA: TGTGCCAGCACCCGACACAGGGACGGGTCCTACGAGCAGTACTTC.

This chain joins TRBV20-1 and TRBJ2-7; tentatively, D is TRBD2 (5 bases). CDR1 is DFQATT, CDR2 SNEGSKA, per germline (reference sequence). Trimming removed 6 bases at V and 13 bases at J, with 22 bases between. This CDR3 spans 12 amino acids. CDR3 protein: CSAEGASSVQYF. Written as DNA, the CDR3 is TGCAGTGCCGAGGGTGCATCCTCGGTGCAATACTTC.

With respect to this clonotype: Mismatch with germline at one junction end may stem from a read error. The V call is TRBV4-1, the J call TRBJ2-5; 7 bases are shared with TRBD1. This CDR3 contains 14 residues. From germline, CDR1 is MGHRA and CDR2 YSYEKL. The CDR3 nucleotides are TGCGCCAACATCCAAAGACAGGGCGACGAGACGCAGTACTTC. Translated, it gives CANIQRQGDETQYF.

A remark on this clonotype: A junction end diverges from the germline sequence, so it may reflect a read error. V is TRBV6-1 and J is TRBJ2-7; D gene uncertain. The CDR3 is made up of 13 amino acids. Germline CDR1 and CDR2: MNHNS and SASEGT. The CDR3 DNA sequence: TGTACCAGCAGTGCAAGTTTTATGGAGGAGCAGTACTTC. This codes for CTSSASFMEEQYF.

As to this clonotype: Its ends do not fully match the called genes, so a read error is possible. The chain uses TRBV11-2 and TRBJ1-6, with D hard to call. The germline V gene encodes CDR1 SGHAT and CDR2 FQNNGV. This CDR3 region has 14 residues. The CDR3 region has the DNA TGTACCAGCAGCTTAGAAGTAAGTAATTCATCCCTCCACTTT. The encoded protein is CTSSLEVSNSSLHF.

Remarks on this clonotype: A much larger clone lies one base from this, so it may be a read error. The chain uses TRBV4-1 and TRBJ2-6, with a weak D call TRBD1 (6 bases). There are 16 residues in the CDR3. V gave up 3 bases and J gave up 0 bases, with 9 bases separating them. Per the germline V gene, CDR1 is MGHRA and CDR2 is YSYEKL. DNA for the CDR3: TGCGCCAGCAGCCATGAACAGGGCTCTGGGGCCAACGTCCTGACTTTC. Translated, it gives CASSHEQGSGANVLTF.

Concerning this clonotype: This sequence may be a read error, since a much larger clone differs from it by one base. The chain combines TRBV20-1 with TRBJ1-5; no definite D call. The V end lost 7 bases, the J end lost 1 base, and 14 bases lay between the germline ends. This CDR3 comprises 14 residues. Germline values: CDR1 DFQATT, CDR2 SNEGSKA (reference sequence). The CDR3 loop is CSDVPEFSNQPQHF. The CDR3 bases are TGCAGTGATGTCCCCGAGTTCAGCAATCAGCCCCAGCATTTT.

In the case of this clonotype: The final CDR3 position lacks the conserved phenylalanine or tryptophan, pointing to a likely read error. This CDR3 reads CASSRDTQGRNTIYL. As DNA, the CDR3 is TGCGCCAGCAGCCGAGATACGCAGGGTCGAAACACCATATATCTT. V and J are TRBV4-3 and TRBJ1-3; D is perhaps TRBD1 (5 bases). Germline CDR1 LGHNA, CDR2 YSLEER. The CDR3 contains 15 residues. Trimming left V 4 bases short and J 5 bases short, with 15 bases between.